This T cell receptor beta chain was profiled in a study of radiotherapy plus CTLA-4 blockade in lung cancer. Overall study findings and caveats: Alongside interferon-beta, early blood T cell clone dynamics were reportedly the best predictor of response.

About this clone: The target antigen is unknown.

Assay used: immunoSEQ multiplex PCR; TCRdb lists only in-frame clones, some missing. This table holds some 90,000 clones, roughly four fifths found once. Trimming removed 6 bases at V and 1 base at J, with 9 bases between. Germline CDR1 reads LGHNA; CDR2 reads YNFKEQ. The CDR3 totals 13 residues. The source was peripheral blood, collected from a patient treated with radiotherapy plus ipilimumab. The receptor's source is a human donor with non-small cell lung cancer who had stable disease on radiotherapy plus ipilimumab. The V call is TRBV4-2, the J call TRBJ1-1; possibly TRBD1 for D (6 bases). The CDR3 spells CASRSGANTEAFF. Written as DNA, the CDR3 is TGTGCCAGCAGATCGGGGGCGAACACTGAAGCTTTCTTT.